Below, 18 T cell receptor beta chains from the same sample are listed, as sequenced in a study of T-cell memory formation after mild COVID-19. One entry per CDR3 protein results from TCRdb running MiXCR on the 5' RACE reads. The sample has some 490,000 distinct CDR3 sequences, roughly 18% seen once; the top ten hold about 12%. The sample taken for sequencing was PBMCs or a T cell subset sorted from them (not recorded which). These receptors were obtained from an adult woman who had mild COVID-19 (a few samples of this study predate the infection). Cell type and time point are not known.

The chain joins TRBV2 to TRBJ1-4, with D perhaps TRBD1 (6 bases). This CDR3 spans 14 amino acids. CDR1 and CDR2 from the germline V gene are SNHLY and FYNNEI. Trimming took off 6 bases at V and 3 bases at J, with 11 bases between the two ends. CDR3 residues: CASREDSSNEKLFF. CDR3 coding DNA: TGTGCCAGCAGGGAGGACAGCTCTAATGAAAAACTGTTTTTT.

This clonotype has a handful of counts. V usage is TRBV27 and J usage is TRBJ1-6; the match to TRBD1 covers 8 bases. There are 15 residues in the CDR3. V was clipped by 5 bases and J by 7 bases; unmatched bases: 7. Germline CDR1 reads MNHEY; CDR2 reads SMNVEV (reference sequence). CDR3: CASSAPGQENSPLHF. The CDR3 DNA sequence: TGTGCCAGCAGTGCCCCGGGACAGGAAAATTCACCCCTCCACTTT.

This clonotype came up a few times. The rearrangement uses TRBV5-1 and TRBJ2-7; D tentatively reads TRBD1 or TRBD2 (5 bases each). Germline V gene lookup returns CDR1 SGHRS and CDR2 YFSETQ. The V and J ends lost 5 bases and 1 base respectively, with 13 bases between them. The CDR3 has 14 amino acids. The CDR3 DNA reads as TGCGCCAGCAGAGGGGAAGGACTGTCCTACGAGCAGTACTTC. Translation gives CASRGEGLSYEQYF. Supplemented by reference TRBV5-1 and TRBJ2-7, the full variable domain reads KAGVTQTPRYLIKTRGQQVTLSCSPISGHRSVSWYQQTPGQGLQFLFEYFSETQRNKGNFPGRFSGRQFSNSRSEMNVSTLELGDSALYLCASRGEGLSYEQYFGPGTRLTVT.

This clonotype was counted only a few times. The chain recombines TRBV30 with TRBJ2-3, with 10 bases lining up with TRBD2. The V gene end was trimmed by 0 bases and the J gene end by 4 bases; junction bases not matched to a gene: 7. This CDR3 contains 16 residues. Germline loops: CDR1 GTSNPN, CDR2 SVGIG (reference sequence). CDR3 amino acids: CAWSVHPAGGADTQYF. The CDR3 nucleotides are TGTGCCTGGAGTGTACATCCAGCGGGGGGGGCAGATACGCAGTATTTT. Drawing the rest from reference TRBV30 and TRBJ2-3, the complete variable domain is SQTIHQWPATLVQPVGSPLSLECTVEGTSNPNLYWYRQAAGRGLQLLFYSVGIGQISSEVPQNLSASRPQDRQFILSSKKLLLSDSGFYLCAWSVHPAGGADTQYFGPGTRLTVL.

The V gene is TRBV7-6, the J gene TRBJ2-1; 14 nucleotides match TRBD2. V gave up 5 bases and J gave up 5 bases; unmatched junction bases: 5. CDR3 length equals 16 residues. The germline CDR1 and CDR2 sequences are SGHVS and FNYEAQ. The CDR3 loop reads CASSAKTSGRDNEQFF. As DNA, the CDR3 is TGTGCCAGCAGCGCCAAGACTAGCGGGAGGGACAATGAGCAGTTCTTC.

The chain has TRBV7-9 and TRBJ1-4; TRBD1 is a possible D gene (5 bases). Per germline, CDR1 SEHNR and CDR2 FQNEAQ (reference sequence). V lost 5 bases, J lost 3 bases, and 16 bases lay in between. The CDR3 has 16 residues. CDR3 loop: CASSGARGNANEKLFF. The CDR3 region has the DNA TGTGCCAGCAGCGGAGCGAGGGGTAATGCTAATGAAAAACTGTTTTTT.

This clonotype came up a few times. The chain joins TRBV14 to TRBJ1-1; 7 positions agree with TRBD1. This CDR3 contains 16 residues. V was clipped by 0 bases and J by 3 bases; unmatched bases: 7. CDR1 and CDR2 from the germline V gene are SGHDN and FVKESK. CDR3 residues: CASSQDLGTVYTEAFF. The CDR3 region has the DNA TGTGCCAGCAGCCAAGACCTTGGGACAGTCTACACTGAAGCTTTCTTT.

V is TRBV15 and J is TRBJ2-3; possibly TRBD2 for D (6 bases). There are 16 residues in the CDR3. V was shortened by 4 bases and J by 5 bases, with 19 bases between the two germline ends. The germline V gene encodes CDR1 LNHNV and CDR2 YYDKDF (reference sequence). In DNA form, the CDR3 reads TGTGCCACCAGCAAGGCGGGGCAGCCAGCGGGAGATACGCAGTATTTT. Translated, it gives CATSKAGQPAGDTQYF.

This clonotype was observed at least ten times. J is TRBJ2-7 and V is TRBV6-2 or TRBV6-3; a weak D match, TRBD1 (5 bases). The V end lost 2 bases, the J end lost 0 bases, and 11 bases lay between the germline ends. The germline CDR1 and CDR2 sequences are MNHEY and SVGEGT. The CDR3 is 15 amino acids. The CDR3, as DNA: TGTGCCAGCAGTTACGACAGTGCTAGCTCCTACGAGCAGTACTTC. Translating gives CASSYDSASSYEQYF.

This clonotype was recorded a few times. V usage is TRBV24-1 and J usage is TRBJ1-5, with 8 bases that match TRBD1. V gave up 2 bases and J gave up 4 bases; unmatched junction bases: 6. Looked up from germline, CDR1 is KGHDR and CDR2 is SFDVKD. This CDR3 comprises 16 residues. In DNA form, the CDR3 reads TGTGCCACCAGTGATTCCGGACAGGGACCAAATCAGCCCCAGCATTTT. Its protein is CATSDSGQGPNQPQHF.

This clonotype was picked up a small number of times. The chain has TRBV11-1 and TRBJ1-2; 7 positions agree with TRBD1. The CDR3 is 14 amino acids. Germline V lookup: CDR1 SGHAT, CDR2 FQDESV (reference sequence). V lost 0 bases, J lost 6 bases, and 4 bases stayed unmatched. The CDR3 is CASSLANRGDGYTF. In DNA form, the CDR3 reads TGTGCCAGCAGCTTAGCGAACAGGGGAGATGGCTACACCTTC.

With respect to this clonotype: One end of the junction is discordant with germline, which a read error may explain. The chain joins TRBV6-1 to TRBJ1-1; D is ambiguous. Germline V gene sequence: CDR1 MNHNS, CDR2 SASEGT. CDR3 length equals 10 residues. As DNA, the CDR3 is TGTGCCAGCGCCCAGACTGGAGCTTTCTTT. Its translation is CASAQTGAFF.

Here the CDR3 reads CASNQGGNTEAFF. The CDR3 DNA sequence: TGTGCCAGCAATCAGGGGGGGAACACTGAAGCTTTCTTT. The gene calls are TRBV6-6 and TRBJ1-1; 7 bases are a match to TRBD1. Trimming cost V 7 bases and J 1 base; bases outside gene matches: 3. The germline CDR1 and CDR2 sequences are MNHNY and SVGAGI (reference sequence). The CDR3 contains 13 residues.

This clonotype has just a few counts. V and J are TRBV5-1 and TRBJ1-3; TRBD1 might be the D (5 bases). Germline values: CDR1 SGHRS, CDR2 YFSETQ. This CDR3 is 15 amino acids long. Between the trimmed V and J ends, which lost 6 bases and 0 bases, there was a span of 13 bases. In nucleotides, the CDR3 is TGCGCCAGCACCTGGGACGGTAACTCTGGAAACACCATATATTTT. This sequence encodes CASTWDGNSGNTIYF.

This clonotype was counted only a few times. The chain has TRBV3-1 and TRBJ2-5, with 13 bases lining up with TRBD2. The trim removed 4 bases at V and 1 base at J, leaving 3 bases unmatched. Germline values: CDR1 LGHDT, CDR2 YNNKEL (reference sequence). CDR3 size: 16 residues. The CDR3 nucleotides are TGTGCCAGCAGCCCCGGGACTAGCGGGACCCAAGAGACCCAGTACTTC. This translates into CASSPGTSGTQETQYF.

This clonotype was found a few times. One junction end does not reproduce the germline sequence, and a read error may be involved. The chain employs TRBV7-3 and TRBJ1-2; D might be TRBD1 (5 bases). In germline, CDR1 is SGHTA, CDR2 FQGTGA. The CDR3 has 11 amino acids. CDR3 nucleotide sequence: TGTGCCAGCAGCCTCGGGACTCCCGGTTCTTTC. It translates to CASSLGTPGSF.

This clonotype was counted many times. V usage is TRBV12-3 or TRBV12-4 and J usage is TRBJ1-3; TRBD1 aligns across 10 bases. CDR3 length equals 16 residues. With V trimmed by 7 bases and J by 3 bases, 9 bases remained unmatched. The DNA for the CDR3 is TGTGCCAGCAAAGGATTAGGGACAGGGGATGGAAACACCATATATTTT. Translation: CASKGLGTGDGNTIYF.

This clonotype was recorded a few times. The chain recombines TRBV25-1 with TRBJ2-2; 8 bases align to TRBD1. CDR1 is MGHDK, CDR2 SYGVNS, per germline. Trimming took 4 bases from V and 5 from J; bases not matched to a gene: 3. The CDR3 length is 14 residues. In nucleotides, the CDR3 is TGTGCCAGCAGTGGGCAGGGGGCGACCGGGGAGCTGTTTTTT. This encodes CASSGQGATGELFF.